This T cell receptor beta chain was recovered during a study of control samples from healthy donors and cancer patients. The data were produced by immunoSEQ multiplex PCR, yet TCRdb's version contains in-frame clones alone and is incomplete. The sample has about 220,000 clones; just under 95% are singletons. Sequencing was done on a sample of blood. The source of this sequence is a man aged 45-65 years in good health.

CDR3 region: CASSYPRSGGPTDTQYF. The DNA for the CDR3 is TGTGCCAGCAGTTACCCACGTAGCGGGGGGCCCACAGATACGCAGTATTTT. This chain joins TRBV6-2 or TRBV6-3 and TRBJ2-3; 10 bases are shared with TRBD2. CDR1 is MNHEY, CDR2 SVGEGT, per germline. The CDR3 consists of 17 residues. V trimming: 2 bases; J trimming: 2 bases; junction bases outside the gene matches: 7.